This T cell receptor (beta chain) originates from a study of T cell responses to AZD1222 COVID-19 vaccine. This table comes from immunoSEQ multiplex PCR, and its TCRdb copy is limited to in-frame clones, with some not included. Of some 160,000 clones in the sample, 87% were seen once. This clone was seen a single time. The antigen remains undetermined. A junction end diverges from the germline sequence, so it may reflect a read error. In germline, CDR1 is SGHDT, CDR2 YYEEEE. CDR3 length: 13 residues. The study, taken as a whole, reports: Clonal diversity may have been underestimated, and the donors were mostly white British, with more females than males. Unmutated variant regions are reportedly targeted by nearly half of spike-specific TCRs. All repertoire sampling was performed exclusively after the peak T cell response.

Sample: peripheral blood, taken 28 days after the second AZD1222 dose. This rearrangement joins TRBV5-6 to TRBJ2-1; D tentatively reads TRBD1 or TRBD2 (5 bases each). This sequence originates from an adult who received the AZD1222 COVID-19 vaccine. The DNA for the CDR3 is TGTGCCGGCAGCCGCACCCAGGGAGAGGAGCAGTTCTTC. Translation: CAGSRTQGEEQFF.